A selection of T cell receptor beta chains follows, all from one sample in a study of T cells expressing NK-cell markers. From its re-call of the 5' RACE reads, TCRdb lists each CDR3 protein once, without DNA. The sample includes over 200,000 distinct CDR3 sequences. The specimen sequenced was blood T cells: a sorted CD56 or NKG2C T cell subset, CD4+ or CD8+ T cells, or bulk PBMC T cells (not recorded which). Receptors originate from a man between 18 and 35 years old in good health. CDR3s include the opening cysteine and the closing phenylalanine or tryptophan.

v_call: TRBV7-9; j_call: TRBJ2-3; cdr3_aa: CASTGADTQYF
v_call: TRBV6-2/TRBV6-3; j_call: TRBJ1-5; cdr3_aa: CASSAQNSNQPQHF
v_call: TRBV29-1; j_call: TRBJ1-1; cdr3_aa: CSVIMTRGEAFF
v_call: TRBV20-1; j_call: TRBJ2-5; cdr3_aa: CSAGDRGLVETQYF
v_call: TRBV15; j_call: TRBJ2-6; cdr3_aa: CATSREGGGWGSGANVLTF
v_call: TRBV6-1; j_call: TRBJ1-5; cdr3_aa: CASSVHRGGGEPQHF
v_call: TRBV2; j_call: TRBJ2-1; cdr3_aa: CASSGDLAEQFF
v_call: TRBV12-3/TRBV12-4; j_call: TRBJ2-1; cdr3_aa: CASSSRGTYNEQFF
v_call: TRBV2; j_call: TRBJ2-1; cdr3_aa: CASPSSRGGSNEQFF
v_call: TRBV20-1; j_call: TRBJ2-1; cdr3_aa: CSAPHLLAGRDEQFF
v_call: TRBV5-1; j_call: TRBJ2-3; cdr3_aa: CASRRRPESTDTQYF